This T cell receptor (beta chain) is drawn from a study of blood T cells in healthy people across ages. Worth noting for this clonotype: Its antigen is unknown.

Study results and limitations: Older age went with lower TCR beta diversity per million T cells, in a roughly linear way.

A second PCR, run for roughly 6 to 11 cycles, used a sample-barcoded 5' primer plus a J-beta primer mix. Every single cDNA molecule received a tag from a template-switch adaptor with 12 random nucleotides. TCRdb recomputed calls from the 5' RACE reads with MiXCR, one row per CDR3 protein. The data show about 970,000 distinct CDR3 sequences, roughly half seen once. The CDR3 sequence is 15 residues long. Trimming pared 5 bases from V and 3 bases from J, leaving 15 bases between. This chain uses TRBV12-3 or TRBV12-4 with TRBJ2-3; D possibly uses TRBD1 or TRBD2 (5 bases each). The sequenced sample consisted of blood. The receptor was derived from a woman aged 55 to 70 in good health. The CDR3 spells CASSRQIGGTDTQYF. The CDR3 nucleotides are TGTGCCAGCAGTCGACAGATTGGGGGTACAGATACGCAGTATTTT.